This T cell receptor (beta chain) was profiled in a study of blood T cell repertoires in COVID-19. The germline V gene has CDR1 SEHNR and CDR2 FQNEAQ (reference sequence). The germline V and J ends were trimmed by 7 bases and 0 bases, with 13 bases remaining between them. The CDR3 is made up of 15 amino acids. Assay: immunoSEQ multiplex PCR; the TCRdb copy retains only in-frame clones and omits some. Seen here are around 220,000 clones, 90% to 95% observed once, and the top ten hold 1.5% to 2%. Everyone who took part was roughly 18 to 95 years old, and they came from 20 to 25 US areas. Clinical history reported by participants formed the basis on which cohorts were assigned.

The sample taken for sequencing was PBMCs or T cells enriched from blood (not recorded which). The clonotype was recovered from a woman aged 18-35 years who had recovered from COVID-19. V is TRBV7-9 and J is TRBJ1-5; maybe TRBD1 (5 bases). This CDR3 reads CASTPDIYSNQPQHF. The CDR3 DNA reads as TGTGCCAGCACCCCGGACATTTATAGCAATCAGCCCCAGCATTTT.